This T cell receptor (beta chain) was documented in a study of CD8+CD57+ T cells in acquired aplastic anemia. Across the study: Mean yield of DNA from sorted CD4+ and CD8+ cells was 2.5 to 4 ug. Where healthy donors were concerned, CD4+ cells averaged approximately 11 million reads. The study, taken as a whole, reports: Between the patient and control groups, CD8+ Simpson's diversity did not differ significantly. Patients had approximately 30 CD8+ CDR3 sequences in common with controls (the shared set).

Ten or more counts support this clonotype. Its specificity is unknown. Germline V lookup: CDR1 SGHTA, CDR2 FQGNSA. CDR3 size: 13 residues. The V gene lost 1 base and the J gene lost 6 bases, with 7 bases spanning the gap. The template for TCR beta VDJ and CDR3 sequence profiling was genomic DNA. TCRdb used MiXCR to reprocess the reads, holding one entry per CDR3 protein. The repertoire holds about 220,000 distinct CDR3 sequences, with almost 35% as singletons. The sequenced sample was sorted CD4+, CD8+, or CD8+CD57+ T cells (not recorded which) from PBMCs. This clonotype was obtained from a human donor in good health, serving as a control. The rearrangement joins TRBV7-2 to TRBJ2-1; D is uncertain. CDR3 coding DNA: TGTGCCAGCAGCTTAGGATCTAGCAATGAGCAGTTCTTC. It codes for CASSLGSSNEQFF.